This TCR beta chain was profiled in a study of identical twins. TCRdb reprocessed the 5' RACE reads with MiXCR, giving one entry per CDR3 protein. The sample shows hundreds of thousands of distinct CDR3 sequences, 15% to 20% of them seen only once. Germline V gene lookup returns CDR1 LNHNV and CDR2 YYDKDF (reference sequence). This CDR3 is built from 12 residues. The ends were cut back, 6 bases at V and 13 bases at J, with 16 bases in the middle. These data were also filed under a second study, of T cells expressing NK-cell markers.

This sequence originates from a woman under 30 in good health. The specimen was PBMCs. The V gene is TRBV15, the J gene TRBJ2-1, with a weak D call TRBD2 (7 bases). The CDR3 DNA is TGTGCCACCAGAGAGGGGGGGGGTCGACAGTTCTTC. Its protein is CATREGGGRQFF.